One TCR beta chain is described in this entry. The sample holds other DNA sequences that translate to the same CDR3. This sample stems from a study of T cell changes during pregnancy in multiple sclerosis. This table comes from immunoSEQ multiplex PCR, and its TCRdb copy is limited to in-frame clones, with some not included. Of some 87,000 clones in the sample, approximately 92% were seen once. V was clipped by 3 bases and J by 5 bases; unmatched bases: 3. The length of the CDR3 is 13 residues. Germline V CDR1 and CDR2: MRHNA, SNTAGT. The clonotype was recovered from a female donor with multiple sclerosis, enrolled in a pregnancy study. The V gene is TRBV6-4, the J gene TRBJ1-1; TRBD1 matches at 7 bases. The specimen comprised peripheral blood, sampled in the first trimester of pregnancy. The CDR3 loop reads CASSEGRGTEAFF. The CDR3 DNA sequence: TGTGCCAGCAGTGAAGGCAGGGGGACTGAAGCTTTCTTT.